This T cell receptor (beta chain) is from a study of OX40 agonist ivuxolimab in advanced cancers. Study overall: Three patients had partial responses: one hepatocellular carcinoma, two cutaneous melanoma.

TCRdb's table, derived via immunoSEQ multiplex PCR, lists solely in-frame clones and lacks some. The data hold tens of thousands of clones, with roughly 80% observed a single time. Per germline, CDR1 PRHDT and CDR2 FYEKMQ (reference sequence). This CDR3 spans 15 amino acids. After removal of 4 bases from V and 12 bases from J, the junction contained 8 bases not matched to a gene. This clone was observed a few times. Specimen: CD4+ or CD8+ T cells sorted from blood, collected in a trial of the OX40 agonist ivuxolimab. The sequence came from an adult with an advanced solid tumor such as melanoma, head and neck, liver or kidney cancer. The chain joins TRBV13 to TRBJ1-6, with 11 bases fitting TRBD1. The CDR3 sequence: CASSSIRDRGLPLHF. CDR3 nucleotide sequence: TGTGCCAGCAGCTCGATCCGGGACAGGGGGTTACCCCTCCACTTT.